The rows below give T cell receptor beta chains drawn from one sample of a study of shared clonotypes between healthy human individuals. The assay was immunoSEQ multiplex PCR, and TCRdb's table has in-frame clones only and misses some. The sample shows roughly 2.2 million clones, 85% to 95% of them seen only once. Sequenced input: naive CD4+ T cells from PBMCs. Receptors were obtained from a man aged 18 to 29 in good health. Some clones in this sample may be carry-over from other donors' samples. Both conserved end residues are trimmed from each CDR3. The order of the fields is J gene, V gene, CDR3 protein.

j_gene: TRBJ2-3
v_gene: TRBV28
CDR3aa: ASSSAVYGTDTQY

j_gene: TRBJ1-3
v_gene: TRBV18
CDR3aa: ASSPSKVVSGNTIY

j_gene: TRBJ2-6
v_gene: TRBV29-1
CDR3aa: SVESGSGANVLT

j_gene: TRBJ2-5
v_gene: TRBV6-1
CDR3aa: ASSEQPGQQETQY

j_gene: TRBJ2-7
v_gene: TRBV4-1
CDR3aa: ASSQVNGARYEQY

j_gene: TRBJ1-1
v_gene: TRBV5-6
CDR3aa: ASSRGSTEAF

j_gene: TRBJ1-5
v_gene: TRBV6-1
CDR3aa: ASSEIGGGIDRGNQPQH

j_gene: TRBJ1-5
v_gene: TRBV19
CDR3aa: ASSTGRSNQPQH

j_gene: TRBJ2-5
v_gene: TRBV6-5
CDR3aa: ATSPAGGSVETQY

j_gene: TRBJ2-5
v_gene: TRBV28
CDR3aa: ASSLADRGRIKTQY

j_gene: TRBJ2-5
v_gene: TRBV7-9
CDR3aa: ASSPTGQETQY

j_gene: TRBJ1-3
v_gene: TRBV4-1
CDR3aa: ASSQGATYGGNTIY

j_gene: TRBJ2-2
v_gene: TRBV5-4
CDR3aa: ASSLGLNTGELF

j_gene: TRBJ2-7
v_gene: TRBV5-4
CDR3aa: ASSPGLPSPYEQY

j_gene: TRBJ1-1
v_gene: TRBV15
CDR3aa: ATSRVPMNTEAF

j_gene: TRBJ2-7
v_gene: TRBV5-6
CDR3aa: ASSFDSPYEQY

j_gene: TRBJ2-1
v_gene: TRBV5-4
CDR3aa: ASSLAAGEYNEQF

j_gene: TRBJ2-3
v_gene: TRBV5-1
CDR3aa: ASSRFPTSTDTQY

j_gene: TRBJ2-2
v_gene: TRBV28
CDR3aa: ASSSRDAGELF

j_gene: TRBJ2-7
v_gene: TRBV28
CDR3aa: ASSFETSGNEGPN

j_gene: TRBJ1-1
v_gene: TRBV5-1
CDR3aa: ASSGGTAHTEAF

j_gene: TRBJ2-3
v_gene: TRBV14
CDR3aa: ASSPQMGDTQY

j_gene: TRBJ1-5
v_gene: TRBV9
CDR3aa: ASSEGITGNQPQH

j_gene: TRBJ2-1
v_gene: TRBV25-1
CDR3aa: ASSEYVDEQF

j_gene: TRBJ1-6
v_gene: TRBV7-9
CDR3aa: ASSPKSNNSPLH

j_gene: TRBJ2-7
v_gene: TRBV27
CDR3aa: ASKGQGDYEQY

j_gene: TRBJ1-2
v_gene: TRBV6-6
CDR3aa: ASSQAGGQIYGYT

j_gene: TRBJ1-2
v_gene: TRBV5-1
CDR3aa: ASSLAGANYGYT

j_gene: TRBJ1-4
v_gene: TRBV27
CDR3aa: ASSLRGRTNEKLF

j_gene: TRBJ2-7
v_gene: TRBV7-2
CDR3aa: ASSPDRASYEQY

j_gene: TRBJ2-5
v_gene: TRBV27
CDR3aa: ASSTRWGQETQY

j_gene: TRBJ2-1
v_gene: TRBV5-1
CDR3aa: ASSFRQGSLYNEQF

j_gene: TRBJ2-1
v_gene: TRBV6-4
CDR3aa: ASSLYREGGYEQF

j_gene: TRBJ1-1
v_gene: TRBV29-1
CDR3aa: SGALETEAF

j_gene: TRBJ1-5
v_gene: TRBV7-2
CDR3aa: ASSLGGGVGSPQH

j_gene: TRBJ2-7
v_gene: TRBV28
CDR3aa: ASTLLTGVLNEQY

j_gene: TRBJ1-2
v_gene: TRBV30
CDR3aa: ASHRDRVEGYT

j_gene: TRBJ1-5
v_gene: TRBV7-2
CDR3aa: ASSYRVREPQH

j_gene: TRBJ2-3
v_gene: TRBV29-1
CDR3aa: SVETRGADTQY

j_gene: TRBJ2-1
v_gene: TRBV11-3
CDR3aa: ASSRGDSSYNEQF

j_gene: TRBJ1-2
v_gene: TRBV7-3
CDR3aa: ASSLYSNYGYT

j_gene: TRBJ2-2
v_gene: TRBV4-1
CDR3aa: ASSHGHGRNTGELF

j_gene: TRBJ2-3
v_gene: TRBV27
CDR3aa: ASSSLDSPPQY

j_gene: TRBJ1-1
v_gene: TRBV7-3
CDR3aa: ASSLTPENTEAF

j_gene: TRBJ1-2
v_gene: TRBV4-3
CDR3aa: ASSLNRQGSYGYT

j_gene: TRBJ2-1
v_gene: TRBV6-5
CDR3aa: ASSRTGTGYNEQF

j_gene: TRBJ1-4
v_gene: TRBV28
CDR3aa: ASSPGTTIEKLF

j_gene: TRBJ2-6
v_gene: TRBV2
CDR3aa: ASSERGPGSSGANVLT

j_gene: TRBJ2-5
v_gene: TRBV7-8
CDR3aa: ASSAGRGTRETQY

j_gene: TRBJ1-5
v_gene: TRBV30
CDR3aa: AWTGTGGQPQH

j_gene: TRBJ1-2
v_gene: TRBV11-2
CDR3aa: ASSPPRGTYGYT

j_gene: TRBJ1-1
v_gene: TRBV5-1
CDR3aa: ASSLSFETTEAF

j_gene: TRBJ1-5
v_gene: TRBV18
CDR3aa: ASSSRGSLQGENQPQH

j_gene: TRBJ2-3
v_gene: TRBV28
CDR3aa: ASSSEAGSVRTQY

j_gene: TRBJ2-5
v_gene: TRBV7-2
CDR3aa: ASSPRGLLYQETQY

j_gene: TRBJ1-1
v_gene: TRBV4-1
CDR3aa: ASSQADTVPTEAF

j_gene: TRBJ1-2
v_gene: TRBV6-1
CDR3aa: ASSEYRLYT

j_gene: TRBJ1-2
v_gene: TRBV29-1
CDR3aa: SVGKLRLYGYT

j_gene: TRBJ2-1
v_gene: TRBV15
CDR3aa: ATSSGTRNEQF